The 9 T cell receptor beta chains listed next were all sequenced from one sample in a study of cytomegalovirus exposure and HLA in healthy donors. The PCR was carried out with 60 Vbeta primers and 13 Jbeta primers. Sequencing used immunoSEQ multiplex PCR; TCRdb keeps in-frame clones, though not all of them. In the table there are approximately 140,000 clones, around 83% of which are singletons. Sequenced material: PBMCs. These receptors all stem from a man aged 35 to 55 in good health and CMV-seropositive.

The chain carries TRBV7-9 and TRBJ2-7, with 9 nucleotides matching TRBD1. This CDR3 comprises 18 residues. Germline assignment: CDR1 SEHNR and CDR2 FQNEAQ (reference sequence). V lost 5 bases and J lost 0; bases outside the gene matches: 14. CDR3 in amino acids: CASSPGGTGILSSYEQYF. CDR3 in DNA: TGTGCCAGCAGCCCCGGCGGGACAGGGATTTTGAGCTCCTACGAGCAGTACTTC.

The genes are TRBV6-6 and TRBJ1-1; 9 bases are shared with TRBD1. Germline V gives CDR1 MNHNY, CDR2 SVGAGI (reference sequence). V lost 2 bases to trimming and J lost 5 bases; unmatched junction nucleotides: 9. There are 16 residues in the CDR3. CDR3 in DNA: TGTGCCAGCAGTTACCCGGGGACAGGGAAGGGGACTGAAGCTTTCTTT. Its translation is CASSYPGTGKGTEAFF.

This clone was seen a handful of times. V and J are TRBV6-1 and TRBJ2-1; D may be TRBD1 (5 bases). V lost 2 bases and J 4 bases, leaving 12 bases between the germline ends. CDR1 and CDR2 (germline): MNHNS, SASEGT. This CDR3 spans 15 amino acids. The CDR3: CASSENMNRYNEQFF. DNA for the CDR3: TGTGCCAGCAGTGAAAATATGAACAGGTACAATGAGCAGTTCTTC.

J is TRBJ2-7 and V is TRBV2; 11 positions match TRBD2. V was clipped by 10 bases and J by 7 bases; unmatched bases: 6. The CDR3 runs to 12 residues. Germline V gives CDR1 SNHLY, CDR2 FYNNEI. The CDR3 loop reads CANSGRAGEQYF. The CDR3 nucleotides are TGTGCCAATAGCGGGAGGGCCGGGGAGCAGTACTTC.

CDR3 DNA sequence: TGTGCCAGCAGCCAAGGGCTAGCGGAGTCCACCGGGGAGCTGTTTTTT. Translation gives CASSQGLAESTGELFF. This rearrangement joins TRBV5-4 to TRBJ2-2; 7 bases are shared with TRBD2. The CDR3 is made up of 16 amino acids. Germline assignment: CDR1 SGHNT and CDR2 YYREEE (reference sequence). The V and J ends lost 4 bases and 4 bases, in that order; junction bases with no gene match: 10.

This clone is a singleton in its sample. The V call is TRBV2, the J call TRBJ1-2, with a tentative D call TRBD1 (5 bases). The germline CDR1 and CDR2 sequences are SNHLY and FYNNEI. The V gene lost 7 bases and the J gene lost 7 bases, with 16 bases spanning the gap. The length of the CDR3 is 13 residues. CDR3 protein: CASNLQTVRGYTF. For the CDR3, the DNA is TGTGCCAGCAACCTTCAGACAGTTCGTGGCTACACCTTC.

In regard to this clone: The sample holds other DNA sequences that translate to the same CDR3. This sequence joins TRBV5-1 and TRBJ2-7; 10 bases align to TRBD1. V was pared by 6 bases and J by 1 base, with 4 bases of the junction left unmatched. The CDR3 contains 14 residues. Germline lookup yields CDR1 SGHRS and CDR2 YFSETQ. CDR3 nucleotide sequence: TGCGCCAGCAACCCGGGACAGGGGTCCTACGAGCAGTACTTC. Its protein is CASNPGQGSYEQYF.

This clone showed up just once. This sequence joins TRBV7-6 and TRBJ2-2, with no clear D. Per the germline V gene, CDR1 is SGHVS and CDR2 is FNYEAQ. V was cut by 6 bases and J by 6 bases, with 17 bases left in between. This CDR3 is built from 15 residues. For the CDR3, the DNA is TGTGCCAGCAGGAGAGACTTAATAAAGGCCGGGGAGCTGTTTTTT. It encodes CASRRDLIKAGELFF.

The J gene is TRBJ2-1, the V gene TRBV2; a possible D gene is TRBD2 (7 bases). Deletions cut 9 bases from V and 3 bases from J, with 18 bases between. This CDR3 comprises 15 residues. Germline CDR1 reads SNHLY; CDR2 reads FYNNEI. The CDR3 coding sequence is TGTGCCAGTGTCGCGGGGGCCGGGGTCTACAATGAGCAGTTCTTC. Protein: CASVAGAGVYNEQFF.